This T cell receptor (beta chain) was sequenced for a study of blood T cell repertoires in COVID-19. Whole-study context: Some COVID-19 samples were acute and others convalescent; all came from the United States, Italy and Spain. T cells, B-cell-depleted T cells, or PBMCs provided the cDNA or gDNA that served as material.

This CDR3 spans 12 amino acids. The germline gives CDR1 KGHSH, CDR2 LQKENI. V lost 3 bases and J lost 2, with 5 bases in between. Original data processing: Amplifying reference gene primers gave estimates of nucleated cell counts. Sequenced by immunoSEQ multiplex PCR; TCRdb stores in-frame clones only, minus some. V and J calls and clone size are given by that table; D and trimming were obtained from the DNA. The data hold about 250,000 clones, with roughly 80% observed a single time. The receptor was isolated from a man older than 75 with acute or convalescent COVID-19. This chain joins TRBV18 and TRBJ2-7; D is undetermined. The sequencing input was peripheral blood. CDR3 sequence reads: CASSPTAYEQYF. CDR3 DNA sequence: TGTGCCAGCTCACCTACAGCCTACGAGCAGTACTTC.